The rows below give T cell receptor beta chains drawn from one sample of a study of blood T cells in healthy people across ages. In TCRdb, the 5' RACE reads were re-called with MiXCR into one record per CDR3 protein. This sample carries some 560,000 distinct CDR3 sequences, around 27% of them seen once, and the ten largest clones take 3% to 4%. A further study also used this sample, focusing on T cells of mothers and their children.

The sequenced material came from blood. The receptors were sampled from a boy aged 2-15 years in good health. CDR3s include the opening cysteine and the closing phenylalanine or tryptophan. Each record gives: J gene, clone size, D gene, V gene, CDR3 DNA, CDR3 protein. A D gene is named only where the DNA matches it firmly. Expanded clones are given a class, and other clones once, few, many or no size at all.

TRBJ2-7	once	TRBD2	TRBV20-1	TGCAGTGCTAGACCCACCGAGACTAGCGGGAGGGCCTGCGAGCAGTACTTC	CSARPTETSGRACEQYF
TRBJ1-1	few	NA	TRBV12-3/TRBV12-4	TGTGCCAGCAGCCCCGCGGTAGGAGCTTTCTTT	CASSPAVGAFF
TRBJ2-1	NA	NA	TRBV28	TGTGCCAGCAGTCGGAGGATAAGCTCCTACAATGAGCAGTTCTTC	CASSRRISSYNEQFF
TRBJ1-2	NA	NA	TRBV6-5	TGTGCCAGCAGTTATGAACAGGGTTCCCTCTATGGCTACACCTTC	CASSYEQGSLYGYTF
TRBJ2-1	many	NA	TRBV29-1	TGCAGCGTTGAAGTTTGGGACTCCTCCTACAATGAGCAGTTCTTC	CSVEVWDSSYNEQFF
TRBJ2-1	NA	TRBD2	TRBV10-3	TGTGCCATCAGTGAGGGGCTAGCGGGGGTGACCACCTACAATGAGCAGTTCTTC	CAISEGLAGVTTYNEQFF
TRBJ2-3	NA	NA	TRBV12-3/TRBV12-4	TGTGCCAGCAGCCACCGGAGCCCAGATACGCAGTATTTT	CASSHRSPDTQYF
TRBJ2-1	NA	NA	TRBV20-1	TGCAGTGCTGGACTCGGGACTGAGCAGTTCTTC	CSAGLGTEQFF
TRBJ2-5	NA	TRBD2	TRBV29-1	TGCAGCTGGGGGGGGTTCGGGGAGACCCAGTACTTC	CSWGGFGETQYF
TRBJ2-5	NA	TRBD2	TRBV5-1	TGCGCCAGCACTCTAGCGGGGGACGAGACCCAGTACTTC	CASTLAGDETQYF
TRBJ2-4	few	NA	TRBV7-8	TGTGCCAGCAGCGAGCATGAGTCCAACATTCAGTACTTC	CASSEHESNIQYF
TRBJ2-3	NA	TRBD2	TRBV10-1	TGCGCCAGCAGTGAGGGACTAGCGGTGGATACGCAGTATTTT	CASSEGLAVDTQYF
TRBJ2-4	few	NA	TRBV3-1	TGTGCCAGCAGCCAAGAGGTTACCCTAGCCAAAAACATTCAGTACTTC	CASSQEVTLAKNIQYF
TRBJ2-2	few	NA	TRBV4-1	TGCGCCAGCAGCCTCCGGACTGAAGCCGGGGAGCTGTTTTTT	CASSLRTEAGELFF
TRBJ2-5	few	TRBD2	TRBV3-1	TGTGCCAGCAGCCAAGGGGAGGGTGTAAGAGAGACCCAGTACTTC	CASSQGEGVRETQYF
TRBJ1-4	NA	NA	TRBV27	TGTGCCAGCAGTTTACGGGCAGGTGGTTTCGGGGATTCAAGTGAAAAACTGTTTTTT	CASSLRAGGFGDSSEKLFF
TRBJ2-1	NA	TRBD2	TRBV14	TGTGCCAGCAGCCCCCGGACTAGCGGGAGGGCCGGGTACAATGAGCAGTTCTTC	CASSPRTSGRAGYNEQFF
TRBJ2-1	NA	NA	TRBV20-1	TGCAGTGCTAGAGGAGGCCCTAGCTCCTACAATGAGCAGTTCTTC	CSARGGPSSYNEQFF
TRBJ2-1	few	NA	TRBV7-2	TGTGCCAGCAGCTTAGGATCTCCCTTTACCCAATATGAGCAGTTCTTC	CASSLGSPFTQYEQFF